The rows below give T cell receptor beta chains drawn from one sample of a study of blood T cell repertoires in COVID-19. The assay was immunoSEQ multiplex PCR, and TCRdb's table has in-frame clones only and misses some. This sample yields approximately 260,000 clones, of which 70% to 90% are seen a single time; about 5% belongs to the top ten. The sequencing input was peripheral blood. The receptors derive from a man in his 60s who had recovered from COVID-19. Each CDR3 is given with its conserved first and last residue. The order of the fields is J gene, V gene, CDR3 protein.

J: TRBJ2-1
V: TRBV24-1
CDR3: CATGAGGEQFF

J: TRBJ1-1
V: TRBV27
CDR3: CASSLSTGGTEAFF

J: TRBJ2-1
V: TRBV30
CDR3: CAWIGTSGSNEQFF

J: TRBJ1-2
V: TRBV5-1
CDR3: CASSFGGANYGYTF

J: TRBJ1-3
V: TRBV3-1/TRBV3-2
CDR3: CASSQVRVGGNTIYF

J: TRBJ1-4
V: TRBV5-4
CDR3: CASSNRTGHNEKLFF

J: TRBJ2-5
V: TRBV19
CDR3: CASSRAGTQETQYF

J: TRBJ2-5
V: TRBV6-1
CDR3: CASSHQETQYF

J: TRBJ2-5
V: TRBV15
CDR3: CATTPGQQETQYF

J: TRBJ2-1
V: TRBV4-1
CDR3: CASSQVPGQGRSYNEQFF

J: TRBJ1-5
V: TRBV2
CDR3: CASTKRWTDTPQPQHF

J: TRBJ2-1
V: TRBV5-1
CDR3: CASSLAGGTAYNEQFF

J: TRBJ2-7
V: TRBV19
CDR3: CASGRESSYEQYF

J: TRBJ2-5
V: TRBV7-2
CDR3: CASSASGGPWETQYF

J: TRBJ1-5
V: TRBV28
CDR3: CASSPGGANNQPQHF

J: TRBJ2-1
V: TRBV9
CDR3: CASSGPNYNEQFF

J: TRBJ1-4
V: TRBV2
CDR3: CASKAAGVGTNEKLFF

J: TRBJ2-7
V: TRBV27
CDR3: CASRPTLNYEQYF

J: TRBJ2-2
V: TRBV6-1
CDR3: CASSVGSLAGVYGELFF

J: TRBJ1-4
V: TRBV29-1
CDR3: CSVLRRTATNEKLFF

J: TRBJ2-7
V: TRBV10-3
CDR3: CAIRPGQTYEQYF

J: TRBJ1-6
V: TRBV10-3
CDR3: CAISEGGAANSPLHF